Sequencing of this TCR beta chain was carried out in a study of human T cells and chemical hapten exposure. Time point given: healthy volunteer bleed at 2 weeks. Total RNA extraction was carried out from unfractionated whole blood. V was shortened by 1 base and J by 5 bases, with 14 bases between the two germline ends. Germline loops: CDR1 DFQATT, CDR2 SNEGSKA (reference sequence). There are 14 residues in the CDR3. Source study methods: A typical sample had around 90,000 TCRs, with 23,224 to 690,600 overall. TCRdb reprocessed the RACE reads with MiXCR, giving one entry per CDR3 protein. The V and J calls shown here were made by TCRdb, not taken from the authors' results. The sample lists 35,000 to 50,000 distinct CDR3 sequences; 3.5% to 4.5% were seen once. This clonotype was picked up many times.

This TCR was sampled from a female donor in good health. Some clones in this sample may be carry-over from other donors' samples. The chain combines TRBV20-1 with TRBJ1-1; D might be TRBD1 (6 bases). The specimen sequenced was whole blood. As DNA, the CDR3 is TGCAGTGCTAGAGGCGCACAGGGAGGGACTGAAGCTTTCTTT. Amino acids: CSARGAQGGTEAFF.